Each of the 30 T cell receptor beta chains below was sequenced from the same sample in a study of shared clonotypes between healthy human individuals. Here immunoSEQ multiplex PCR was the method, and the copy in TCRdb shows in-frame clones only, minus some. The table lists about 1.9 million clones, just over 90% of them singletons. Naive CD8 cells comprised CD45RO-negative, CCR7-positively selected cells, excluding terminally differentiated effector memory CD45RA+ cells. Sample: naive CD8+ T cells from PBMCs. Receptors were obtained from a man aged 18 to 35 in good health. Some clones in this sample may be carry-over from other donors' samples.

The CDR3 sequence: CATLLRGRDEQFF. The CDR3 bases are TGTGCCACCCTCCTACGGGGGCGGGATGAGCAGTTCTTC. This rearrangement joins TRBV15 to TRBJ2-1; D may correspond to TRBD1 or TRBD2 (6 bases each). The CDR3 totals 13 residues. The germline V gene encodes CDR1 LNHNV and CDR2 YYDKDF (reference sequence). Trimming took off 8 bases at V and 8 bases at J, with 16 bases between the two ends.

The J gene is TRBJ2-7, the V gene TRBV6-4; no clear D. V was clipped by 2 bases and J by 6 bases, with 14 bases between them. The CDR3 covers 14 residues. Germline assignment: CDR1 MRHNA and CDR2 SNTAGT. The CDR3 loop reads CASSDSAGSLEQYF. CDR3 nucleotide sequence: TGTGCCAGCAGTGACAGCGCTGGGTCGCTCGAGCAGTACTTC.

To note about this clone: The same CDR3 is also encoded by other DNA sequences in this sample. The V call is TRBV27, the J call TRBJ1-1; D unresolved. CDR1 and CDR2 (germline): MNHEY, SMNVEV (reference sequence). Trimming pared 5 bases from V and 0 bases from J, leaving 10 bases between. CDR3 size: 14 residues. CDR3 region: CASSLRGMNTEAFF. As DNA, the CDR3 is TGTGCCAGCAGTCTACGAGGGATGAACACTGAAGCTTTCTTT.

CDR3 nucleotides: TGTGCCACCGGGGGGACTTTACAAGAGACCCAGTACTTC. Amino acid sequence: CATGGTLQETQYF. This sequence joins TRBV4-2 and TRBJ2-5; 7 bases are a match to TRBD2. This CDR3 is built from 13 residues. J was trimmed by 2 bases and V by 10 bases; bases with no gene match: 7. CDR1 is LGHNA, CDR2 YNFKEQ, per germline.

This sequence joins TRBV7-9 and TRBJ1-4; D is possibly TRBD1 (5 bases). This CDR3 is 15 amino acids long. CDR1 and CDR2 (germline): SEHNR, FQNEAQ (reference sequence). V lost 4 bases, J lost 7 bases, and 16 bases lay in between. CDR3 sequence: CASSSWGENREKLFF. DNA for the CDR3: TGTGCCAGCAGCTCGTGGGGGGAGAATCGTGAAAAACTGTTTTTT.

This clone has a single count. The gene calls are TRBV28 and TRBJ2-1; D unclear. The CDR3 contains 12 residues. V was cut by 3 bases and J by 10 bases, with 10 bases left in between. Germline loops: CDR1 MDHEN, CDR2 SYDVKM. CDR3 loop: CASSFGPKEQFF. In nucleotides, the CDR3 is TGTGCCAGCAGTTTTGGGCCGAAGGAGCAGTTCTTC.

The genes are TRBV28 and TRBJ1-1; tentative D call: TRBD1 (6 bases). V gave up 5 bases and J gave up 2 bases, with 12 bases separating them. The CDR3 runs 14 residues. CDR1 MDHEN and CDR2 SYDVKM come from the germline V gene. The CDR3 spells CASSITGTNTEAFF. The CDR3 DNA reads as TGTGCCAGCAGTATAACCGGGACAAACACTGAAGCTTTCTTT.

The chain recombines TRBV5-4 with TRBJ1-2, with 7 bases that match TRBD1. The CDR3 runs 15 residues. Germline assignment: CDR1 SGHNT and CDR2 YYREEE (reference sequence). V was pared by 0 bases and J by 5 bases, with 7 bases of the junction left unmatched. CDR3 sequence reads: CASSLDGLTGYGYTF. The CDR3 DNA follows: TGTGCCAGCAGCTTGGATGGCTTGACAGGGTATGGCTACACCTTC.

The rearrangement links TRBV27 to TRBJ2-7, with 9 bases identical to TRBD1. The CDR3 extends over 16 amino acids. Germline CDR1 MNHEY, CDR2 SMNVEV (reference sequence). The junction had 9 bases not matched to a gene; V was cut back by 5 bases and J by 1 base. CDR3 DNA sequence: TGTGCCAGCAGTAATACCGGGACAGGGACTTCCTACGAGCAGTACTTC. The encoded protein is CASSNTGTGTSYEQYF.

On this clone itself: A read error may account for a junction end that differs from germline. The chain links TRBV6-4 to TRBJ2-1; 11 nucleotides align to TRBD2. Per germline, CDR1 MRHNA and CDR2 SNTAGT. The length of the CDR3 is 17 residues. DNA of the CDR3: TGTGCCAACAGTATAGCGGGAGGGCGGAGCTCCTACAATGAGCAGTTCTTC. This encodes CANSIAGGRSSYNEQFF.

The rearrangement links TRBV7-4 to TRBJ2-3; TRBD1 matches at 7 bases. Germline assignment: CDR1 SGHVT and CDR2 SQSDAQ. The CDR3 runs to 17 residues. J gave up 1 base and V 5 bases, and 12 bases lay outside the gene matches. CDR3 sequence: CASSQGVLGLGTDTQYF. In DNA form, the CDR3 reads TGTGCCAGCAGCCAGGGGGTGTTGGGTTTGGGCACAGATACGCAGTATTTT.

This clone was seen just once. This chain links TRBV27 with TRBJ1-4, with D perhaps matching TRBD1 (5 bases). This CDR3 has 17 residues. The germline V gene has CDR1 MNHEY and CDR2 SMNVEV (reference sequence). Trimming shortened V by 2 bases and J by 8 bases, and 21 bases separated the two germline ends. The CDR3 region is CASSLSGSGGLREKLFF. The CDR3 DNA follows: TGTGCCAGCAGTTTAAGTGGGTCCGGGGGACTTCGGGAAAAACTGTTTTTT.

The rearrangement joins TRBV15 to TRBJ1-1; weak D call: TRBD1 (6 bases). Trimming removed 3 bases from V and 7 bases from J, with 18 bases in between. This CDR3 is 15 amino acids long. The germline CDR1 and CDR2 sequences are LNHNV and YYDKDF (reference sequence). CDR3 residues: CATSSRGGGLNEAFF. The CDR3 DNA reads TGTGCCACCAGCAGCCGGGGCGGGGGGCTCAATGAAGCTTTCTTT. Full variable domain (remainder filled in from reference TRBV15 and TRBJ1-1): DAMVIQNPRYQVTQFGKPVTLSCSQTLNHNVMYWYQQKSSQAPKLLFHYYDKDFNNEADTPDNFQSRRPNTSFCFLDIRSPGLGDTAMYLCATSSRGGGLNEAFFGQGTRLTVV.

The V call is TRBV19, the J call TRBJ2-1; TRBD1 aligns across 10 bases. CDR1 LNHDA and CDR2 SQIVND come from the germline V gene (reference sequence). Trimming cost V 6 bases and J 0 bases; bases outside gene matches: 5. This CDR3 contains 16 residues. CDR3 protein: CASSPGQGSSYNEQFF. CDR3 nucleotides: TGTGCCAGTAGCCCGGGACAGGGGAGCTCCTACAATGAGCAGTTCTTC. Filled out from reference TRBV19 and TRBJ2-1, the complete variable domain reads DGGITQSPKYLFRKEGQNVTLSCEQNLNHDAMYWYRQDPGQGLRLIYYSQIVNDFQKGDIAEGYSVSREKKESFPLTVTSAQKNPTAFYLCASSPGQGSSYNEQFFGPGTRLTVL.

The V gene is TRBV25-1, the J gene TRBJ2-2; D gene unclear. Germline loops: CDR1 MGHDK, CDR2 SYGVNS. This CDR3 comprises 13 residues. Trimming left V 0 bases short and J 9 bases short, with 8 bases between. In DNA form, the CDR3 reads TGTGCCAGCAGTGAATACGGGTTCAGGGAGCTGTTTTTT. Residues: CASSEYGFRELFF.

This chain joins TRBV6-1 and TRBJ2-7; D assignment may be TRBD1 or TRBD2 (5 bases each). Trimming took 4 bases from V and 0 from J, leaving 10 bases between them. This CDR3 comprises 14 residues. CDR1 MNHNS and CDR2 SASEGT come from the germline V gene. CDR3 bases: TGTGCCAGCAGTGTTCTGGGGACCTCCTACGAGCAGTACTTC. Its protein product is CASSVLGTSYEQYF.

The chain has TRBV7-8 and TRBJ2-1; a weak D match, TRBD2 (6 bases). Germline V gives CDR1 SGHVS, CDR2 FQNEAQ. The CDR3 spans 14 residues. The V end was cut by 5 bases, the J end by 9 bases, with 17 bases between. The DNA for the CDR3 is TGTGCCAGCAGCCGATCCGGGGAGGTAGGTGAGCAGTTCTTC. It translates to CASSRSGEVGEQFF.

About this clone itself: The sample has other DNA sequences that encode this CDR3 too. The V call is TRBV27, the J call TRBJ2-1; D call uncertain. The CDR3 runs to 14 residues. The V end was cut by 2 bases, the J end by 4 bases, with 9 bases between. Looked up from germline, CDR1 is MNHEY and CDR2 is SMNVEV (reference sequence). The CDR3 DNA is TGTGCCAGCAGTTTAATGCGTGGTTACAATGAGCAGTTCTTC. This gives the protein CASSLMRGYNEQFF.

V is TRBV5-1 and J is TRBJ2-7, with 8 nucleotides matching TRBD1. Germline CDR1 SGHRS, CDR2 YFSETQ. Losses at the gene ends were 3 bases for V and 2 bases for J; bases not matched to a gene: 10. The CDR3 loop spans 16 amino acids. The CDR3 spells CASSWAQTGDPYEQYF. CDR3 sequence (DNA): TGCGCCAGCAGCTGGGCCCAGACAGGGGACCCCTACGAGCAGTACTTC.

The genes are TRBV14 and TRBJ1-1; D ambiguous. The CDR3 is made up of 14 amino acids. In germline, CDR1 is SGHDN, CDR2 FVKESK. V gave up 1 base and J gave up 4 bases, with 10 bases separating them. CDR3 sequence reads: CASSQVLVRTEAFF. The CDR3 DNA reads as TGTGCCAGCAGCCAAGTTCTGGTACGCACTGAAGCTTTCTTT.

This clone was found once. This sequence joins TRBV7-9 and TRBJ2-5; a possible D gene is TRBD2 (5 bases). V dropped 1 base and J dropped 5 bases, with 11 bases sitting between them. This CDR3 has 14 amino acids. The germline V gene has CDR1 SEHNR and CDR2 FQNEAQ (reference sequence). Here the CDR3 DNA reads TGTGCCAGCAGCTTAGGATCTAGCCTGGAGACCCAGTACTTC. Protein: CASSLGSSLETQYF.

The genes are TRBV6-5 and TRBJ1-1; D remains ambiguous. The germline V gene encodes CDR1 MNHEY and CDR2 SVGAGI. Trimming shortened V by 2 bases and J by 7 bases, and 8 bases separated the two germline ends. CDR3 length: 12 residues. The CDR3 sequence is CASSYGIGEAFF. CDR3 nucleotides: TGTGCCAGCAGTTACGGGATCGGTGAAGCTTTCTTT.

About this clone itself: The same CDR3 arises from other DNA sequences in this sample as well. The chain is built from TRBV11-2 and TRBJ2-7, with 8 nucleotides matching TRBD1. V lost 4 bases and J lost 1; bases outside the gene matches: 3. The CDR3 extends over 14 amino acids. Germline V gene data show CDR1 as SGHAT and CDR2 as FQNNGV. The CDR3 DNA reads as TGTGCCAGCAGCTCCGGGACAGGATCCTACGAGCAGTACTTC. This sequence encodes CASSSGTGSYEQYF.

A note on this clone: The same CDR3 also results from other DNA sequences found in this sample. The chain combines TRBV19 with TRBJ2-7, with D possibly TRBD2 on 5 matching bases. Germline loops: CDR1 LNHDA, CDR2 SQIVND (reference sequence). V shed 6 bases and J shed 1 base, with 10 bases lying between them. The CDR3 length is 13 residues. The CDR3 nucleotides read TGTGCCAGTAGCCTAGCTTTGTCCTACGAGCAGTACTTC. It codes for CASSLALSYEQYF.

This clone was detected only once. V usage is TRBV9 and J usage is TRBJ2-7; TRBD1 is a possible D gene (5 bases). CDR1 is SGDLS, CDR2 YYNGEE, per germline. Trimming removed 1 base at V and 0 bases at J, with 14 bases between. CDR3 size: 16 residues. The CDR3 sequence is CASSVTLDSSSYEQYF. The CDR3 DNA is TGTGCCAGCAGCGTAACCCTTGACAGTTCCTCCTACGAGCAGTACTTC.

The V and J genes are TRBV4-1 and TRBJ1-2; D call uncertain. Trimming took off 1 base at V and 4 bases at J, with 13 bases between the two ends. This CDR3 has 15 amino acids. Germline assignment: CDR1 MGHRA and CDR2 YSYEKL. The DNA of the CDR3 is TGCGCCAGCAGCCAAGCGTCGGGAAGGACCTATGGCTACACCTTC. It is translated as CASSQASGRTYGYTF.

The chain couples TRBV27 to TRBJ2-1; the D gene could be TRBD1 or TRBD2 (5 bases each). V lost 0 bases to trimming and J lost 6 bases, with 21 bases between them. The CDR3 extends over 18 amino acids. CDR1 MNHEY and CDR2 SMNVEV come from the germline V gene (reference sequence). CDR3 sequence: CASSLSGRWGGFGNEQFF. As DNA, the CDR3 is TGTGCCAGCAGTTTATCCGGTCGGTGGGGCGGGTTTGGCAATGAGCAGTTCTTC.

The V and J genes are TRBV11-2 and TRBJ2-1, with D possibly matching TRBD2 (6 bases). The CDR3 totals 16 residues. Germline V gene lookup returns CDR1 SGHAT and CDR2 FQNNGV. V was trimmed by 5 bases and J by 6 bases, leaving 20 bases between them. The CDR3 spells CASSRGSGRASNEQFF. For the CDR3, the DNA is TGTGCCAGCAGCCGAGGGTCCGGGAGAGCCTCCAATGAGCAGTTCTTC.

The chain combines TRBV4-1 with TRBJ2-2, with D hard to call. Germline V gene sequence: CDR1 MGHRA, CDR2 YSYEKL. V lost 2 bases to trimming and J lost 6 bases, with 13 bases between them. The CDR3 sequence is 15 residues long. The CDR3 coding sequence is TGCGCCAGCAGCCAACGTGGTACCGTTGCCGGGGAGCTGTTTTTT. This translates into CASSQRGTVAGELFF.

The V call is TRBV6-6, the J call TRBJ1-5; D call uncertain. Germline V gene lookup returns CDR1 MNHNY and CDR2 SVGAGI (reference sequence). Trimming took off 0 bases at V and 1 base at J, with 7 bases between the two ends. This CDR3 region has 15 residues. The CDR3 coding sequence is TGTGCCAGCAGTTACTCAGTTATGAGCAATCAGCCCCAGCATTTT. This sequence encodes CASSYSVMSNQPQHF.